This T cell receptor beta chain was identified in a study of shared clonotypes between healthy human individuals. Looking at the study overall: Sampling drew on donors who were a couple of women and a few men aged 18 to 49.

Details on this clone: Its matching antigen is unknown.

The germline CDR1 and CDR2 sequences are SGHRS and YFSETQ. V was cut by 7 bases and J by 0 bases, with 10 bases left in between. The CDR3 loop spans 14 amino acids. Points from the study as a whole: Of the naive CD4 clonotypes, approximately 5% were shared across a few donors. Generation of non-shared clonotypes was less probable than generation of clonotypes shared by all four donors.

Measured with immunoSEQ multiplex PCR; TCRdb has only the in-frame clones, and not every one. This table has 980,000 or so clones, over 75% appearing once. Into CD45RA+ naive and CD45RA-negative memory subsets, the CD4+ cells were split. The TCR sequence derives from a man between 18 and 35 years old in good health. The chain couples TRBV5-1 to TRBJ2-2, with D perhaps matching TRBD2 (6 bases). Sample: memory CD4+ T cells sorted from blood. Specified subset: CD45RA-negative fraction. This chain's CDR3 is CASSGTSNTGELFF. The CDR3 bases are TGCGCCAGCTCCGGGACTTCGAACACCGGGGAGCTGTTTTTT.